This is a list of T cell receptor beta chains from one sample in a study of cytomegalovirus exposure and HLA in healthy donors. Produced via immunoSEQ multiplex PCR; TCRdb's table is partial and in-frame only. This repertoire shows under 200,000 clones, approximately 81% found once; its top ten account for around 2.4%. Sequenced material: PBMCs. Source of these receptors: a female donor in good health and CMV-seronegative. CDR3s leave out the opening cysteine and the closing phenylalanine or tryptophan. The order of the fields is clone size, V gene, CDR3 protein. Clone size appears in some rows only: once, few, many, or a class for an expanded clone.

>-|TRBV7-2
ASSPRTGSGELF
>few|TRBV11-1
ASSRQAVELF
>-|TRBV30
AWSTPGGLYGYT
>-|TRBV6-6
ASSGPGGQEQF
>-|TRBV7-3
ASSLGDFYEQY
>-|TRBV4-3
ASSQDPLGSGSHNEQF
>-|TRBV2
ASSEASYYEQY
>-|TRBV27
ASGQAGAVGTGELF
>-|TRBV4-2
ASSPRGKEDTEAF
>-|TRBV2
ASSLGQDFWGDGYT
>-|TRBV19
ASSWTSGGLSYEQY
>-|TRBV7-9
ASSLRQGRNEQF
>-|TRBV4-3
ASSQESASGANVLT
>-|TRBV11-2
ASSLVHTAGNTIY
>-|TRBV5-5
ASSSALRTHPRSETQY
>-|TRBV7-9
ASRSGNTIY
>-|TRBV4-2
ASSPTTGSGETQY
>-|TRBV10-3
AISELANTGELF
>-|TRBV7-2
ASSQRGYRRTYEQY
>-|TRBV13
ASSLRRSYEQY
>-|TRBV28
ASSFDRGFTQPQH
>-|TRBV29-1
SGGQLNTEAF
>-|TRBV5-1
ASSLIAVNTGELF
>-|TRBV5-1
ASSLGSSQGGSYNEQF
>-|TRBV6-1
ASSVGLASKFSYNEQF
>-|TRBV6-5
ASSQGGAGNQPQH
>-|TRBV27
ASSLGQGSYEQY
>-|TRBV29-1
SVSGGGGTGELF
>-|TRBV2
ASSKGDSGEKLF
>-|TRBV7-3
ASSAGAGETQY
>-|TRBV10-3
AISPGTGDQETQY
>-|TRBV14
ASSPGQVGDIQY
>-|TRBV6-5
ASSYRGSTDTQY
>-|TRBV13
ASSWRGMNTEAF
>-|TRBV11-2
ASRSTGRDGANVLT
>once|TRBV30
AWRGQGIYNEQF
>-|TRBV9
ASSPEGSEAF
>-|TRBV5-6
ASSLGGGNQPQH
>-|TRBV9
ASSVAPSGGEQY
>-|TRBV11-2
ASSLMLAGAADTQY
>-|TRBV4-3
ASSQDRAGGGTDTQY